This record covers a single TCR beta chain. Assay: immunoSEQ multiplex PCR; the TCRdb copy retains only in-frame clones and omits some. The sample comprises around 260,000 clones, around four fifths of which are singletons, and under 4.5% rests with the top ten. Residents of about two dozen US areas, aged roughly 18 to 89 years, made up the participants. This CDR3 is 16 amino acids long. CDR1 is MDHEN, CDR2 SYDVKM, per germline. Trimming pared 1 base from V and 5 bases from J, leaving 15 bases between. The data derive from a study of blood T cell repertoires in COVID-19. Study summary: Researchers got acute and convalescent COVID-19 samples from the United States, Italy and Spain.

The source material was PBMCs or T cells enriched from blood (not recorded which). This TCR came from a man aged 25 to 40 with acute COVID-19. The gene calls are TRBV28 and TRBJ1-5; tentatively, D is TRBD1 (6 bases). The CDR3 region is CASSLSRGAVDQPQHF. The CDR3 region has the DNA TGTGCCAGCAGTTTATCCAGGGGCGCGGTGGATCAGCCCCAGCATTTT.